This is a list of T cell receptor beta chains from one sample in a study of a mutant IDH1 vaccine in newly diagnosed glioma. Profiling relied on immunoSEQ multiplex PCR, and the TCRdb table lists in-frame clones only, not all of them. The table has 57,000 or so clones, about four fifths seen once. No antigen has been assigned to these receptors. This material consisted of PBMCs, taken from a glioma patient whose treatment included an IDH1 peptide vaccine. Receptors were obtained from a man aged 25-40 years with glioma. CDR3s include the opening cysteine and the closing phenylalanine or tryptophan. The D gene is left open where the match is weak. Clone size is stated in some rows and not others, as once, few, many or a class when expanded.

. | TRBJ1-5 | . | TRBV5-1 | TGCGCCAGCAGCTTGGAGGGCCAGCATTATCAGCCCCAGCATTTT | CASSLEGQHYQPQHF
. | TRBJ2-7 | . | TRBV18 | TGTGCCAGCTCACCACTGGGGCTTGGGAACGAGCAGTACTTC | CASSPLGLGNEQYF
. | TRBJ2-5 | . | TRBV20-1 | TGCAGTGCTAGCGCAGACGAGACCCAGTACTTC | CSASADETQYF
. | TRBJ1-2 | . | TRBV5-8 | TGTGCCAGCAGCTTGGCCCTGGCAGTCCTCGGCGGCTACACCTTC | CASSLALAVLGGYTF
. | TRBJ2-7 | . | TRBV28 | TGTGCCAGCAGTTCGACAGGGGAGGGGTTCTCTTACGAGCAGTACTTC | CASSSTGEGFSYEQYF
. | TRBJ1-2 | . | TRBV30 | TGTGCCTGGGAAGACATCACAGGGAGGGTCTATGGCTACACCTTC | CAWEDITGRVYGYTF
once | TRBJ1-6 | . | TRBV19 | TGTGCCAGTAGCCGAGGCCGAGGTTCACCCCTCCACTTT | CASSRGRGSPLHF
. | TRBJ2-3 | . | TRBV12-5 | TGTGCTAGTGCATTGACAGATACGCAGTATTTT | CASALTDTQYF
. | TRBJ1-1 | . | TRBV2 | TGTGCCAGCAGTCAACAGGAGGACACTGAAGCTTTCTTT | CASSQQEDTEAFF
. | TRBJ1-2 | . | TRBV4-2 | TGTGCCAGCAGCCAAGATAAAAGGGCGGAGATTAACTATGGCTACACCTTC | CASSQDKRAEINYGYTF
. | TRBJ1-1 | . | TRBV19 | TGTGCCAGTAGTATGGGACATCTAAACACTGAAGCTTTCTTT | CASSMGHLNTEAFF
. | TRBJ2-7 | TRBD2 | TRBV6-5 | TGTGCCAGCAGTTTGGGCGCGGGAGGGCCTTACGAGCAGTACTTC | CASSLGAGGPYEQYF
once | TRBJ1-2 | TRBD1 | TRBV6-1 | TGTGCCAGCTTCCGAAGCGTAGGGACAGTAAATGGCTACACCTTC | CASFRSVGTVNGYTF
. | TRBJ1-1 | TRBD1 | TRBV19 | TGTGCCAGTAGTACAACCGGACAGGGTTGGACTGAAGCTTTCTTT | CASSTTGQGWTEAFF
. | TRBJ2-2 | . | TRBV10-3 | TGTGCCACTACGGGTGGGGGTGAAATCGGGGAGCTGTTTTTT | CATTGGGEIGELFF
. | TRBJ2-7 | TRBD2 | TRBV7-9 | TGTGCCAGCAGCCCCTTGAAAGCGGGGGGGCCAGACGAGCAGTACTTC | CASSPLKAGGPDEQYF
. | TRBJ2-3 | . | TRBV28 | TGTGCCAGCAGTTTTGTGGGCACAGATACGCAGTATTTT | CASSFVGTDTQYF
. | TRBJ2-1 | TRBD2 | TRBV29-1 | TGCAGCGTTGAAGGGCTAGCGGGAGGGCCAGGGTCCTACAATGAGCAGTTCTTC | CSVEGLAGGPGSYNEQFF
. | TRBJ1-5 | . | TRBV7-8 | TGTGCCAGCAGCTTAAGACCTCCGGATCACAATCAGCCCCAGCATTTT | CASSLRPPDHNQPQHF
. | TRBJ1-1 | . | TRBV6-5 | TGTGCCAGCAGTTACTCAGGGGAGAACACTGAAGCTTTCTTT | CASSYSGENTEAFF
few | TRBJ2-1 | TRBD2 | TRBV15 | TGTGCCACCAGCAGCGGACTAGCGGGAGTTTGGGATGAGCAGTTCTTC | CATSSGLAGVWDEQFF
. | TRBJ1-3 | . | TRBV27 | TGTGCCAGCAGCCCCGTAAGGGCTGGAAACACCATATATTTT | CASSPVRAGNTIYF
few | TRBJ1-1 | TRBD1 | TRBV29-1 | TGCAGCGCCTCAGGGGGAAATTCTGACACTGAAGCTTTCTTT | CSASGGNSDTEAFF
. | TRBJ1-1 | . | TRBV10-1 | TGCGCCAGCAGTGATAACGCAGCGCCGAACACTGAAGCTTTCTTT | CASSDNAAPNTEAFF
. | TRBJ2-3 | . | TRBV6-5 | TGTGCCAGCAGTTACTCCAGGGTGTACAATACGCAGTATTTT | CASSYSRVYNTQYF
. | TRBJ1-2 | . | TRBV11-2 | TGTGCCAGCAGCTTAGGACACAGGATCGCAGGTGGCTACACCTTC | CASSLGHRIAGGYTF
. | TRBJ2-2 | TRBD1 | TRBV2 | TGTGCCAGCCTACTGGACAGGGTAGACACCGGGGAGCTGTTTTTT | CASLLDRVDTGELFF
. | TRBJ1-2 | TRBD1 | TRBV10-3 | TGTGCCATCAGTGAGTCTGGCGACAGGGACTATGGCTACACCTTC | CAISESGDRDYGYTF
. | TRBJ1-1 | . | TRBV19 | TGTGCCAGTAATTATATACCCGGACCATGGAGCACTGAAGCTTTCTTT | CASNYIPGPWSTEAFF
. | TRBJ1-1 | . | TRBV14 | TGTGCCAGCAGCCAAGACCGGACGGGGTTAAACGCTTTCTTT | CASSQDRTGLNAFF
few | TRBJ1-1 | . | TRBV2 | TGTGCCAGCAGTTTTTACGGACAGTCTGAAGCTTTCTTT | CASSFYGQSEAFF
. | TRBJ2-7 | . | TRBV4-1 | TGCGCCAGCAGCGCTAAAGGAGATTATAGGCACGAGCAGTACTTC | CASSAKGDYRHEQYF
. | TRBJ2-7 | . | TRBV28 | TGTGCCAGCAGTTCCGTCGGACTTGCCTACGAGCAGTACTTC | CASSSVGLAYEQYF
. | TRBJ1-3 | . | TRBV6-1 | TGTGCCAGCAGCGAGGTAGCTGGAAACACCATATATTTT | CASSEVAGNTIYF
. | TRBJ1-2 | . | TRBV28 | TGTGCCAGCATCTCCGGGAGGAACTATGGCTACACCTTC | CASISGRNYGYTF
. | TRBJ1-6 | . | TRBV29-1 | TGCAGCGTTGGACACAGCTATAATTCACCCCTCCACTTT | CSVGHSYNSPLHF
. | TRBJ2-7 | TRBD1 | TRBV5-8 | TGTGCCAGCAGCTTACAAGGGACAGGGTACGAGCAGTACTTC | CASSLQGTGYEQYF
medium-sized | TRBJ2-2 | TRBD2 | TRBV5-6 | TGTGCCAGCAGCCCGGGACTAGCGTATAACACCGGGGAGCTGTTTTTT | CASSPGLAYNTGELFF
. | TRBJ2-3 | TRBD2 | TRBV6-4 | TGTGCCAGCAGTGACACAGGACTAGCGGGCACAGATACGCAGTATTTT | CASSDTGLAGTDTQYF
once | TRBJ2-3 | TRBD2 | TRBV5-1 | TGCGCCAGCAGCTTGGTGGCTAGCGGACCCACAGATACGCAGTATTTT | CASSLVASGPTDTQYF
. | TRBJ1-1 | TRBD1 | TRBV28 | TGTGCCAGCAGCCCCGGGGGGGGCAGGGGGACTGAAGCTTTCTTT | CASSPGGGRGTEAFF
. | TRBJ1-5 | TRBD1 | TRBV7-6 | TGTGCCAGCAGCGAGAGGACAGGGGGTCAGCCCCAGCATTTT | CASSERTGGQPQHF
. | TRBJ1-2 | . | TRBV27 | TGTGCCAGCAGTCCAGACAGGACCTCGGGGAGCTACACCTTC | CASSPDRTSGSYTF
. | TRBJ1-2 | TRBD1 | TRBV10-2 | TGCGCCAGCAGTCAGGGACAGTTCTATGGCTACACCTTC | CASSQGQFYGYTF
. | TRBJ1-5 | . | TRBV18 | TGTGCCAGCTCACCAGGTTACGGAAATCAGCCCCAGCATTTT | CASSPGYGNQPQHF
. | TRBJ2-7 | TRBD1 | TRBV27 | TGTGCCAGCAGTTTATCGACAGGGGTAAGGTCCTACGAGCAGTACTTC | CASSLSTGVRSYEQYF
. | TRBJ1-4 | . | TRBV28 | TGTGCCAGCAGTTTTCCCGGGGCGGATGAAAAACTGTTTTTT | CASSFPGADEKLFF
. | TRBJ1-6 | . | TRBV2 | TGTGCCAGCAGTGTCACGGGGGATAATTCACCCCTCCACTTT | CASSVTGDNSPLHF
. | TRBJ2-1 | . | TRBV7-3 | TGTGCCAGCAGCCACGGTGCAACCACCTACAATGAGCAGTTCTTC | CASSHGATTYNEQFF
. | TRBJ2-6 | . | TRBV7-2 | TGTGCCAGCAGCTTAGCGATTGGGGCCAACGTCCTGACTTTC | CASSLAIGANVLTF
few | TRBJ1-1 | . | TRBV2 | TGTGCCAGCAGTGAATCTGGGGGGCGCCCTGAAGCTTTCTTT | CASSESGGRPEAFF
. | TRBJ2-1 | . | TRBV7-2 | TGTGCCAGCAGCCCCCAAGGGCTTGTGTACAATGAGCAGTTCTTC | CASSPQGLVYNEQFF
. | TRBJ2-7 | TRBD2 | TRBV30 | TGTGCCTGGAATACGGGGGCGGGGGGGCAGTACTTC | CAWNTGAGGQYF
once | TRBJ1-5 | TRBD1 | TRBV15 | TGTGCCACCAGCAGAGATAGGGGGCTCGGCGACCAGCCCCAGCATTTT | CATSRDRGLGDQPQHF
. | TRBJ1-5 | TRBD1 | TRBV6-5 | TGTGCCAGCAGTAACCGGGACAGAATTGGTCAGCCCCAGCATTTT | CASSNRDRIGQPQHF
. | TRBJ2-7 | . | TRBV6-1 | TGTGCCAGCAGTGAAGCGGGATACGAGCAGTACTTC | CASSEAGYEQYF
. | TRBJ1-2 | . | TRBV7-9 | TGTGCCAGCAGCTTAGCGCAGGGTTCGGCCTATGGCTACACCTTC | CASSLAQGSAYGYTF
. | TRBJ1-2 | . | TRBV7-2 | TGTGCCAGCAGCTCTCAGACGGGAGCTAACTATGGCTACACCTTC | CASSSQTGANYGYTF
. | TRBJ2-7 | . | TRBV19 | TGTGCCAGTAGTATATCATGGTCAAAACACTACGAGCAGTACTTC | CASSISWSKHYEQYF